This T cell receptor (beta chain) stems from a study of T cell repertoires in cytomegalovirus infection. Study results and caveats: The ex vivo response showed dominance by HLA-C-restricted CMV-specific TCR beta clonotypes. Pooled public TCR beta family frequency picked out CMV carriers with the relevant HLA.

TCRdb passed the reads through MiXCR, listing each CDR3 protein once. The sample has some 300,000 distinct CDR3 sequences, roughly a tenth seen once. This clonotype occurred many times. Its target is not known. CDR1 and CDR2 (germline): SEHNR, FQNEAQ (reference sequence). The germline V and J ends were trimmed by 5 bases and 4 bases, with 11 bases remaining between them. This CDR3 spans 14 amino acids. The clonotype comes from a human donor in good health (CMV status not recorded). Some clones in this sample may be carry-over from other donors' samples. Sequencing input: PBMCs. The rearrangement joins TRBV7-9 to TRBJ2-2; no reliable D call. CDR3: CASSPSGLTGELFF. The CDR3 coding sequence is TGTGCCAGCAGCCCTAGTGGGCTCACCGGGGAGCTGTTTTTT.